Following are 25 T cell receptor beta chains from one sample sequenced in a study of T cell responses to AZD1222 COVID-19 vaccine. Generated by immunoSEQ multiplex PCR, the TCRdb table keeps only in-frame clones and is missing some. The sample shows some 130,000 clones, around nine tenths of them seen only once. The sequencing used peripheral blood, collected on day 0 of AZD1222 vaccination. Receptors were obtained from an adult in good health.

The rearrangement joins TRBV19 to TRBJ2-2, with 16 nucleotides matching TRBD2. Trimming at V came to 7 bases and at J to 5 bases, leaving 13 bases not matched to a gene. This CDR3 contains 19 residues. Germline V gene data show CDR1 as LNHDA and CDR2 as SQIVND (reference sequence). Here the CDR3 reads CASMGLAGGLGADTGELFF. CDR3 in DNA: TGTGCCAGTATGGGACTAGCGGGAGGGCTAGGTGCGGATACCGGGGAGCTGTTTTTT.

This chain connects TRBV27 to TRBJ1-1; 8 nucleotides align to TRBD1. With 8 bases clipped from V and 1 base from J, the junction kept 3 bases outside the gene matches. This CDR3 is built from 13 residues. Germline-derived CDR1 and CDR2 are MNHEY and SMNVEV (reference sequence). In nucleotides, the CDR3 is TGTGCCAGCCGGGACAGGAGGAACACTGAAGCTTTCTTT. Its protein product is CASRDRRNTEAFF.

The V gene is TRBV4-3, the J gene TRBJ1-4, with D perhaps matching TRBD1 (6 bases). Trimming stripped 1 base from V and 0 bases from J, with 18 bases between. This CDR3 comprises 19 residues. Germline CDR1 is LGHNA and CDR2 is YSLEER. The DNA of the CDR3 is TGCGCCAGCAGCCAAGGGGGGGCCGTCAGGGTGACAACTAATGAAAAACTGTTTTTT. Translated: CASSQGGAVRVTTNEKLFF.

This clone was seen once. The chain recombines TRBV5-6 with TRBJ2-5; D perhaps matches TRBD2 (5 bases). Germline V gene lookup returns CDR1 SGHDT and CDR2 YYEEEE. V gave up 4 bases and J gave up 4 bases, with 17 bases separating them. The CDR3 is made up of 15 amino acids. The CDR3 loop reads CASSRRGGGIETQYF. CDR3 bases: TGTGCCAGCAGCCGCCGCGGAGGTGGCATAGAGACCCAGTACTTC.

Remarks on this clone: Its ends do not fully match the called genes, so a read error is possible. The chain has TRBV2 and TRBJ2-7; TRBD2 agrees at 9 bases. This CDR3 is built from 14 residues. Germline V CDR1 and CDR2: SNHLY, FYNNEI. In nucleotides, the CDR3 is TGTGCCAGCAATCGACTAGCGGTAACAGCAAGCAGTAACTTC. Protein product: CASNRLAVTASSNF.

This clone was counted once. The chain joins TRBV3-1 (or the pseudogene TRBV3-2) to TRBJ2-1, with 10 bases identical to TRBD2. The length of the CDR3 is 15 residues. Germline V gives CDR1 LGHDT, CDR2 YNNKEL (reference sequence). Trimming removed 4 bases from V and 6 bases from J; junction bases left unmatched: 6. The CDR3 loop reads CASSPPGTSANEQFF. CDR3 nucleotides: TGTGCCAGCAGCCCTCCCGGGACTAGCGCCAATGAGCAGTTCTTC.

The genes are TRBV29-1 and TRBJ2-5; D might be TRBD1 (5 bases). The CDR3 sequence is 11 residues long. V lost 7 bases, J lost 4 bases, and 10 bases lay in between. CDR1 is SQVTM, CDR2 ANQGSEA, per germline. CDR3 sequence reads: CSAARGETQYF. CDR3 nucleotides: TGCAGCGCCGCTAGGGGAGAGACCCAGTACTTC.

The chain combines TRBV5-4 with TRBJ1-2; possible D gene TRBD1, 5 bases. Per germline, CDR1 SGHNT and CDR2 YYREEE (reference sequence). V was clipped by 1 base and J by 2 bases, with 9 bases between them. This CDR3 is built from 14 residues. CDR3 DNA sequence: TGTGCCAGCAGCTTGCAGGGAGGGAACTATGGCTACACCTTC. As protein: CASSLQGGNYGYTF.

The chain couples TRBV5-4 to TRBJ2-1, with 9 bases identical to TRBD1. Germline V gene data show CDR1 as SGHNT and CDR2 as YYREEE (reference sequence). The CDR3 has 15 amino acids. V shed 4 bases, J shed 5 bases, and the junction held 7 bases outside the gene matches. The CDR3 region has the DNA TGTGCCAGCAGCGGATTGGGACAGGGAAACAATGAGCAGTTCTTC. Its protein product is CASSGLGQGNNEQFF.

The chain carries TRBV13 and TRBJ2-5, with 10 nucleotides matching TRBD2. The germline V gene encodes CDR1 PRHDT and CDR2 FYEKMQ (reference sequence). V dropped 5 bases and J dropped 2; count of bases not matched to a gene: 5. The CDR3 consists of 15 residues. The CDR3 sequence: CASSIGTSEQETQYF. The CDR3 DNA follows: TGTGCCAGCAGCATCGGGACTAGCGAACAAGAGACCCAGTACTTC.

The rearrangement links TRBV27 to TRBJ2-7, with 7 bases lining up with TRBD2. J lost 0 bases, V lost 3 bases, and 8 bases had no gene match. The V gene's germline CDR1 is MNHEY and CDR2 SMNVEV (reference sequence). The CDR3 spans 16 residues. The CDR3 spells CASSFRMGGSSYEQYF. The CDR3 DNA sequence: TGTGCCAGCAGTTTTCGCATGGGCGGGAGCTCCTACGAGCAGTACTTC.

The rearrangement joins TRBV19 to TRBJ1-2, with 9 positions matching TRBD1. Germline trimming cut 7 bases from V and 4 bases from J; bases unmatched to any gene: 10. Per the germline V gene, CDR1 is LNHDA and CDR2 is SQIVND (reference sequence). This CDR3 is 15 amino acids long. In DNA form, the CDR3 reads TGTGCCAGTACCGGGACAGGGAACGTTGGCTATGGCTACACCTTC. Protein: CASTGTGNVGYGYTF.

The DNA for the CDR3 is TGTGCCAGCAGCACACAGGGGTCGGGCAATCAGCCCCAGCATTTT. This translates into CASSTQGSGNQPQHF. The V call is TRBV7-2, the J call TRBJ1-5, with 7 bases that match TRBD1. Germline V gene lookup returns CDR1 SGHTA and CDR2 FQGNSA. After removal of 5 bases from V and 2 bases from J, the junction contained 6 bases not matched to a gene. This CDR3 comprises 15 residues.

The rearrangement joins TRBV7-6 to TRBJ2-7; 8 bases map to TRBD1. This CDR3 contains 16 residues. Germline CDR1 and CDR2: SGHVS and FNYEAQ. V gave up 6 bases and J gave up 1 base; unmatched junction bases: 11. The CDR3 bases are TGTGCCAGCAGTCCCAGGTCAGGGGGCGCGTCCTACGAGCAGTACTTC. Translating it yields CASSPRSGGASYEQYF.

The chain links TRBV4-1 to TRBJ2-7; 9 nucleotides agree with TRBD1. The CDR3 has 14 amino acids. V lost 6 bases to trimming and J lost 6 bases; unmatched junction nucleotides: 9. The germline CDR1 and CDR2 sequences are MGHRA and YSYEKL. CDR3 protein: CASSPRDREIEQYF. As DNA, the CDR3 is TGCGCCAGCAGTCCCCGGGACAGGGAAATCGAGCAGTACTTC.

The gene calls are TRBV6-5 and TRBJ2-7, with D tentatively TRBD1 (5 bases). Germline V lookup: CDR1 MNHEY, CDR2 SVGAGI. The CDR3 contains 16 residues. V was cut by 4 bases and J by 2 bases, with 18 bases left in between. The CDR3 DNA follows: TGTGCCAGCAGTTCGGAACAGGCGCCCAGGCCCTACGAGCAGTACTTC. Translation gives CASSSEQAPRPYEQYF.

CDR3 amino acids: CASSDPGGAEAFF. In nucleotides, the CDR3 is TGCGCCAGCAGTGATCCAGGGGGGGCTGAAGCTTTCTTT. The genes are TRBV10-1 and TRBJ1-1; 7 bases agree with TRBD1. This CDR3 region has 13 residues. V lost 3 bases and J lost 6; bases outside the gene matches: 4. Germline values: CDR1 WNHNN, CDR2 SYGVQD (reference sequence).

This clone occurred once. This chain uses TRBV5-1 with TRBJ2-7; D is perhaps TRBD1 (5 bases). The germline V gene encodes CDR1 SGHRS and CDR2 YFSETQ. Trimming took off 0 bases at V and 0 bases at J, with 7 bases between the two ends. CDR3 size: 14 residues. The CDR3 coding sequence is TGCGCCAGCAGCTTGGGACAGTACTCCTACGAGCAGTACTTC. It specifies CASSLGQYSYEQYF.

The genes are TRBV5-1 and TRBJ2-5, with D possibly matching TRBD1 (5 bases). The CDR3 sequence is 14 residues long. Deletions cut 0 bases from V and 4 bases from J, with 10 bases between. Germline lookup yields CDR1 SGHRS and CDR2 YFSETQ. CDR3 sequence reads: CASSLEAGLETQYF. The CDR3 nucleotides are TGCGCCAGCAGCTTGGAGGCAGGGCTAGAGACCCAGTACTTC.

This sequence joins TRBV4-2 and TRBJ1-6; D unresolved. Trimming pared 8 bases from V and 7 bases from J, leaving 24 bases between. The CDR3 has 17 amino acids. CDR1 and CDR2 from the germline V gene are LGHNA and YNFKEQ. The CDR3 protein is CASVPYLTTQSNSPLHF. CDR3 sequence (DNA): TGTGCCAGCGTTCCTTACCTGACCACCCAAAGCAATTCACCCCTCCACTTT.

J is TRBJ2-1 and V is TRBV5-4; D tentatively reads TRBD1 or TRBD2 (5 bases each). Looked up from germline, CDR1 is SGHNT and CDR2 is YYREEE (reference sequence). The CDR3 has 15 amino acids. The V gene lost 0 bases and the J gene lost 5 bases, with 12 bases spanning the gap. CDR3 protein: CASSLDPGPDNEQFF. The CDR3 nucleotides read TGTGCCAGCAGCTTGGATCCGGGACCCGACAATGAGCAGTTCTTC.

V usage is TRBV7-2 and J usage is TRBJ2-5; D is undetermined. With 4 bases removed from V and 5 bases from J, the gap between germline ends came to 5 bases. This CDR3 is 11 amino acids long. Germline V gene sequence: CDR1 SGHTA, CDR2 FQGNSA. For the CDR3, the DNA is TGTGCCAGCAGCTCGTTTGAGACCCAGTACTTC. It encodes CASSSFETQYF.

CDR3 sequence reads: CASRDRVYEQYF. CDR3 nucleotides: TGTGCCTCCCGGGACAGGGTCTACGAGCAGTACTTC. V gene TRBV28 combines with J gene TRBJ2-7; 9 bases align to TRBD1. Unmatched junction bases numbered 5, after V lost 11 bases and J lost 3 bases. The CDR3 totals 12 residues. The V gene's germline CDR1 is MDHEN and CDR2 SYDVKM.

This chain joins TRBV6-2 or TRBV6-3 and TRBJ2-4, with 7 bases matching TRBD1. V gave up 0 bases and J gave up 7 bases; unmatched junction bases: 9. Germline CDR1 and CDR2: MNHEY and SVGEGT. CDR3 length equals 16 residues. CDR3 nucleotide sequence: TGTGCCAGCAGTTACTCAACAGCCGACAGGGTGAACATTCAGTACTTC. Its protein is CASSYSTADRVNIQYF.

The chain employs TRBV2 and TRBJ2-2; maybe TRBD2 (6 bases). Germline V gene lookup returns CDR1 SNHLY and CDR2 FYNNEI. The CDR3 runs to 17 residues. Trimming shortened V by 6 bases and J by 5 bases, and 22 bases separated the two germline ends. CDR3 amino acids: CASSPRARDFFTGELFF. In DNA, the CDR3 is TGTGCCAGCAGCCCCAGGGCGCGGGACTTTTTTACCGGGGAGCTGTTTTTT.